This T cell receptor beta chain was obtained from a study of blood T cell repertoires in COVID-19. Whole-study context: Sources were T cells, B-cell-depleted T cells, or PBMCs; the material itself was cDNA or gDNA.

Data came from immunoSEQ multiplex PCR; TCRdb stores just in-frame clones and leaves some out. The sample lists 85,000 to 130,000 clones, around four fifths occurring once. V gave up 6 bases and J gave up 6 bases; unmatched junction bases: 7. CDR1 and CDR2 from the germline V gene are MDHEN and SYDVKM. This CDR3 comprises 14 residues. The chain joins TRBV28 to TRBJ1-5; TRBD1 matches at 8 bases. Specimen: peripheral blood. This receptor was identified in a man aged 60-69 years with acute or convalescent COVID-19. CDR3 sequence (DNA): TGTGCCAGCAGCTCAGGGGGCTCGGGTCAGCCCCAGCATTTT. Its translation is CASSSGGSGQPQHF.